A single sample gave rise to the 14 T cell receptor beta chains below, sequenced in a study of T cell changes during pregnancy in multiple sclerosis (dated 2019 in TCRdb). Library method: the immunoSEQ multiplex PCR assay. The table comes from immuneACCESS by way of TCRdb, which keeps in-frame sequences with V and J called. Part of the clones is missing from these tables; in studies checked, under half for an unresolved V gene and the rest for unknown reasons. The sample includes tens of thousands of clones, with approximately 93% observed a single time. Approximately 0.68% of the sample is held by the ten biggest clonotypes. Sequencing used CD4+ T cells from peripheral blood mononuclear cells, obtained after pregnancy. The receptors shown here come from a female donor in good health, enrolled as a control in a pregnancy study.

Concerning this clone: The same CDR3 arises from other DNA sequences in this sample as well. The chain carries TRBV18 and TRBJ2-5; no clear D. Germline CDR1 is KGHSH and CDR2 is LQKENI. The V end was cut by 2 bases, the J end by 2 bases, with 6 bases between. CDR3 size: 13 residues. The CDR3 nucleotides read TGTGCCAGCTCACCATACACGCAAGAGACCCAGTACTTC. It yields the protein CASSPYTQETQYF.

CDR3 residues: CASSSGLQETQYF. DNA for the CDR3: TGTGCCAGCAGCAGCGGGCTCCAAGAGACCCAGTACTTC. The genes are TRBV6-1 and TRBJ2-5; possibly TRBD2 for D (6 bases). Trimming removed 6 bases from V and 1 base from J, with 9 bases in between. The CDR3 spans 13 residues. The germline gives CDR1 MNHNS, CDR2 SASEGT.

CDR3 amino acids: CASSYSAVLNTEAFF. As DNA, the CDR3 is TGTGCCAGCAGTTACTCGGCGGTCTTGAACACTGAAGCTTTCTTT. This sequence joins TRBV6-5 and TRBJ1-1; D gene ambiguous. CDR1 is MNHEY, CDR2 SVGAGI, per germline. With 0 bases removed from V and 0 bases from J, the gap between germline ends came to 8 bases. The CDR3 covers 15 residues.

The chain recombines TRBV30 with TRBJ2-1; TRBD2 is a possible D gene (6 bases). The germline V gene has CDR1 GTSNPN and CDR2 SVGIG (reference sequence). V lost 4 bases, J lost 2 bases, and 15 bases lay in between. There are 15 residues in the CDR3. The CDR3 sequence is CAWKQPSAAYNEQFF. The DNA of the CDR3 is TGTGCCTGGAAACAACCTAGCGCGGCCTACAATGAGCAGTTCTTC.

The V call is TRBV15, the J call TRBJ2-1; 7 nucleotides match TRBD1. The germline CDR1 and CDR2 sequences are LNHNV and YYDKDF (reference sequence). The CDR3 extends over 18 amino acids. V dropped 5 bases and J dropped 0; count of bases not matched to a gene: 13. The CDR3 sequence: CATSPPRQGDNSYNEQFF. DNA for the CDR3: TGTGCCACCAGCCCGCCCCGCCAGGGGGATAACTCCTACAATGAGCAGTTCTTC.

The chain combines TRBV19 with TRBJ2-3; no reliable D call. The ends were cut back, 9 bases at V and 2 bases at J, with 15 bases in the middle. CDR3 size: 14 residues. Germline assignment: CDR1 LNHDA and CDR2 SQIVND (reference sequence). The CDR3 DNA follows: TGTGCCAGCGGATTTTGGCAGGCCACAGATACGCAGTATTTT. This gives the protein CASGFWQATDTQYF. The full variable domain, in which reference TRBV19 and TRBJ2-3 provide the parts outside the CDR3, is DGGITQSPKYLFRKEGQNVTLSCEQNLNHDAMYWYRQDPGQGLRLIYYSQIVNDFQKGDIAEGYSVSREKKESFPLTVTSAQKNPTAFYLCASGFWQATDTQYFGPGTRLTVL.

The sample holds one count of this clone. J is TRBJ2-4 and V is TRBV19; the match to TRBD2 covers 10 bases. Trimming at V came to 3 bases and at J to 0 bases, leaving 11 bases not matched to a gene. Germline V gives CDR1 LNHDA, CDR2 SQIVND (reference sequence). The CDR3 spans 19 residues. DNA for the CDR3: TGTGCCAGTAGTATTTCGGCTAGCGGGGGTTCCCTAGCCAAAAACATTCAGTACTTC. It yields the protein CASSISASGGSLAKNIQYF.

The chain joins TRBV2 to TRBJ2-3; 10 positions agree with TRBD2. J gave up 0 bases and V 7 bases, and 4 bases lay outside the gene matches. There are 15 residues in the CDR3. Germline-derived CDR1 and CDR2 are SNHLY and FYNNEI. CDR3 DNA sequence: TGTGCCAGCATCGGACTAGCGGCGAGCACAGATACGCAGTATTTT. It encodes CASIGLAASTDTQYF.

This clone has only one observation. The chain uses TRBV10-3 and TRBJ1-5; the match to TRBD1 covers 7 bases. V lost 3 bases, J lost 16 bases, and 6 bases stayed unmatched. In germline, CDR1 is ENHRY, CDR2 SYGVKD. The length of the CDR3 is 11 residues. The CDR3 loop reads CAISDRDSVHF. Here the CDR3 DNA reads TGTGCCATCAGTGACCGGGACAGTGTACATTTT.

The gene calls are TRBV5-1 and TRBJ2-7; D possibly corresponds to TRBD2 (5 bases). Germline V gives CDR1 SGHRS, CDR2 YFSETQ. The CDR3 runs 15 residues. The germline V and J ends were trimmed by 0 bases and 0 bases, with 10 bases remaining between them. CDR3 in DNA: TGCGCCAGCAGCTTGGCTCCGGGAAGCTCCTACGAGCAGTACTTC. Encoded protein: CASSLAPGSSYEQYF.

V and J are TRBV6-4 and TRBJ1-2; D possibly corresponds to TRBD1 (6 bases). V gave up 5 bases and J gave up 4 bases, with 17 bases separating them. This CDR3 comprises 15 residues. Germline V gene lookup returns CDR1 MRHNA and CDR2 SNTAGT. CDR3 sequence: CASSPQGGVSYGYTF. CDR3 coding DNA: TGTGCCAGCAGTCCACAGGGTGGAGTTAGCTATGGCTACACCTTC.

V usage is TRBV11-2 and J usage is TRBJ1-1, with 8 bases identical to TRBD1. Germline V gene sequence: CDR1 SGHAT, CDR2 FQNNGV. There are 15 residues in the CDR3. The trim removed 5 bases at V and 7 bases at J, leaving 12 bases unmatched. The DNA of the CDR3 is TGTGCCAGCAGCCCGAGACAGGGGAGTAGGGGTGAAGCTTTCTTT. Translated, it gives CASSPRQGSRGEAFF.

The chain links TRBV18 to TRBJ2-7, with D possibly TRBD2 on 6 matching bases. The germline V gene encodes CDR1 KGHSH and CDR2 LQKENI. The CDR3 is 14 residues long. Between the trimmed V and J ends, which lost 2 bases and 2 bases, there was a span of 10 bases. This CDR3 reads CASSPGQRAYEQYF. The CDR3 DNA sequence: TGTGCCAGCTCACCAGGGCAGCGGGCCTACGAGCAGTACTTC.

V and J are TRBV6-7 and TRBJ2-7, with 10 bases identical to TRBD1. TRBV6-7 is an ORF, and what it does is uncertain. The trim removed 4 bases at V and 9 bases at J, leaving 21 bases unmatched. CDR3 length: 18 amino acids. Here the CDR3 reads CASSLRRSGQGLISGQYF. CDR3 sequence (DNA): TGTGCCAGCAGTTTACGCCGATCGGGACAGGGGTTAATTTCTGGGCAGTACTTC.